A selection of T cell receptor beta chains follows, all from one sample in a study of control samples from healthy donors and cancer patients. Assay: immunoSEQ multiplex PCR; the TCRdb copy retains only in-frame clones and omits some. The sample shows 150,000 to 200,000 clones, approximately 94% of them seen only once. The sample taken for sequencing was blood. These receptors all come from a woman younger than 30 in good health. Each CDR3 is given with its conserved first and last residue. A D gene is named only where the DNA matches it firmly. For some rows the clone size is stated as once, few or many, or as a class when expanded; others skip it.

TRBV7-2	.	.	TRBJ1-1	CASSFGRGNTEAFF	TGTGCCAGCAGCTTTGGACGGGGGAACACTGAAGCTTTCTTT
TRBV6-6	TRBD1	.	TRBJ2-7	CAISAFGQAVYEQYF	TGTGCCATCAGCGCCTTTGGACAGGCTGTCTACGAGCAGTACTTC
TRBV19	.	.	TRBJ1-2	CASKVSGHGYTF	TGTGCCAGTAAAGTGTCAGGGCATGGCTACACCTTC
TRBV5-6	TRBD1	once	TRBJ1-5	CASSLRGRFQPQHF	TGTGCCAGCAGCTTGAGGGGGCGTTTTCAGCCCCAGCATTTT
TRBV28	TRBD1	.	TRBJ1-5	CASSLRGDRAIQPQHF	TGTGCCAGCAGTTTACGTGGGGACAGGGCAATCCAGCCCCAGCATTTT
TRBV28	.	.	TRBJ1-2	CASSSYSAYGYTF	TGTGCCAGCAGTTCGTATTCGGCCTATGGCTACACCTTC
TRBV6-5	.	.	TRBJ2-3	CASSYSRGTDTQYF	TGTGCCAGCAGTTACTCGCGAGGCACAGATACGCAGTATTTT
TRBV6-1	.	once	TRBJ2-7	CASSEASRQFIRGEQYF	TGTGCCAGCAGTGAAGCAAGTAGGCAGTTCATAAGGGGCGAGCAGTACTTC
TRBV18	.	.	TRBJ1-4	CASSPPNRRASEKLFF	TGTGCCAGCTCACCACCGAATAGGCGGGCTAGTGAAAAACTGTTTTTT
TRBV4-1	.	once	TRBJ2-7	CASSQDAPSEQYF	TGCGCCAGCAGCCAAGATGCACCCTCCGAGCAGTACTTC
TRBV6-2/TRBV6-3	.	once	TRBJ1-1	CASSYSQGTEAFF	TGTGCCAGCAGTTACTCGCAGGGCACTGAAGCTTTCTTT
TRBV24-1	.	.	TRBJ2-5	CATSDTGSLGETQYF	TGTGCCACCAGTGATACGGGATCCCTGGGGGAGACCCAGTACTTC
TRBV6-1	.	.	TRBJ2-7	CASSEKRDGSYEQYF	TGTGCCAGCAGTGAAAAAAGGGACGGCTCCTACGAGCAGTACTTC
TRBV10-3	.	.	TRBJ1-6	CAISATVHNSPLHF	TGTGCCATCAGTGCGACAGTTCATAATTCACCCCTCCACTTT
TRBV6-2/TRBV6-3	.	.	TRBJ1-5	CASSFNRVFDQPQHF	TGTGCCAGCAGTTTTAACAGGGTGTTCGATCAGCCCCAGCATTTT